The clone carrying this T cell receptor beta chain has more than one count but fewer than ten. Antigen unknown. Between the trimmed V and J ends, which lost 1 base and 3 bases, there was a span of 12 bases. Germline V gene lookup returns CDR1 SGHAT and CDR2 FQNNGV. The CDR3 is 15 amino acids. This record comes from a study of cytomegalovirus exposure and HLA in healthy donors. Study-wide results and caveats: Through in vitro validation, three CMV-associated chains were shown to be specific for CMV antigens.

The PCR had 60 Vbeta and 13 Jbeta primers. The repertoire was sequenced with immunoSEQ multiplex PCR; TCRdb's copy has only in-frame clones and lacks some. The profile shows about 82,000 clones, around 9.1% of them singletons. The source is a man aged 55 to 70 in good health and CMV-seropositive. Input material: PBMCs. The chain links TRBV11-2 to TRBJ1-2, with D tentatively TRBD1 (6 bases). The CDR3 bases are TGTGCCAGCAGCTTAGGGCAGGGGCCCTACTATGGCTACACCTTC. Protein: CASSLGQGPYYGYTF.